Sequencing of this TCR beta chain was carried out in a study of T cells after yellow fever vaccination. Findings of the study overall: CD4 and CD8 compartments shared a small share of clonotypes. The secondary response was weaker but peaked faster, day 5 versus 15.

CDR3 length: 16 amino acids. Germline-derived CDR1 and CDR2 are MNHNS and SASEGT. The V and J ends lost 5 bases and 6 bases respectively, with 23 bases between them. A 5'RACE template-switching step, the method used to make TCR cDNA, added a universal primer site and UMIs. TCRdb fed the 5' RACE reads into MiXCR, producing one record per CDR3 protein. This sample has about 260,000 distinct CDR3 sequences, with about an eighth found just once. As concerns this clonotype: Its antigen is still unknown.

This chain uses TRBV6-1 with TRBJ2-7; D possibly corresponds to TRBD2 (7 bases). The starting material was CD4+ T cells sorted from PBMCs, obtained 45 days after the yellow fever booster vaccination. This TCR was recovered from a man aged 25-45 years who received the YFV17D yellow fever vaccine. The CDR3: CASSPSPSGGRGEQYF. In nucleotides, the CDR3 is TGTGCCAGCAGTCCATCGCCTTCGGGGGGCAGAGGCGAGCAGTACTTC.